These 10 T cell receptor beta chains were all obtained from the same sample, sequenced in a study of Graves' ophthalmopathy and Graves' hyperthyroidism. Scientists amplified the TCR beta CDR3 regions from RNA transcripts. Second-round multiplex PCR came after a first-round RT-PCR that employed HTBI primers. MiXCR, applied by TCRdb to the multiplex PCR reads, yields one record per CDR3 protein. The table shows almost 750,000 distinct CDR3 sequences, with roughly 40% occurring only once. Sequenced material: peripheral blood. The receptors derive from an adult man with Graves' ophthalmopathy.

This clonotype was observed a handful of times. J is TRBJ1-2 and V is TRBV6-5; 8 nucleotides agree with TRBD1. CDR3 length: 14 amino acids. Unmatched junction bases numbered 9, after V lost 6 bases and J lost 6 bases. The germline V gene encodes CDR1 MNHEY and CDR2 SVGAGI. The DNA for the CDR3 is TGTGCCAGCAGGGGCATCCAGGGGGCAAATGGCTACACCTTC. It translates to CASRGIQGANGYTF.

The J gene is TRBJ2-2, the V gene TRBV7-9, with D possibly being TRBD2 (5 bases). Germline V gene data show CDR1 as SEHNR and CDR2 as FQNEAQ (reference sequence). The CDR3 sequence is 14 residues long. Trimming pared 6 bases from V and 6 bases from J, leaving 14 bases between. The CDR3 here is CASSFWERAGELFF. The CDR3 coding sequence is TGTGCCAGCAGTTTCTGGGAGAGGGCCGGGGAGCTGTTTTTT.

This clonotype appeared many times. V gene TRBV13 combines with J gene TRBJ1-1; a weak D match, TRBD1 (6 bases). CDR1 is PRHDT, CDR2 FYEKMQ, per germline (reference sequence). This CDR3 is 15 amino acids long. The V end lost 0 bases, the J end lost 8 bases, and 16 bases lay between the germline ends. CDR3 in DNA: TGTGCCAGCAGCTTAGGGATGAACAGGGTTCCCGAAGCTTTCTTT. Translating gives CASSLGMNRVPEAFF.

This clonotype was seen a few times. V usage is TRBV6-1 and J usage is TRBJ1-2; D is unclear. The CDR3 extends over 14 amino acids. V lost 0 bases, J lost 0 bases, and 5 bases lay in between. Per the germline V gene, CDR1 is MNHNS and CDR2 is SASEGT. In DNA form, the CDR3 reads TGTGCCAGCAGTGAAGCGCCAGCTAACTATGGCTACACCTTC. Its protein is CASSEAPANYGYTF.

CDR3 sequence reads: CASSYDRGFGYGNQPQHF. CDR3 nucleotides: TGTGCCAGCAGTTATGACAGGGGCTTTGGGTATGGCAATCAGCCCCAGCATTTT. This chain uses TRBV2 with TRBJ1-5, with 8 bases identical to TRBD1. This CDR3 spans 18 amino acids. Germline values: CDR1 SNHLY, CDR2 FYNNEI. V lost 5 bases to trimming and J lost 2 bases; unmatched junction nucleotides: 14.

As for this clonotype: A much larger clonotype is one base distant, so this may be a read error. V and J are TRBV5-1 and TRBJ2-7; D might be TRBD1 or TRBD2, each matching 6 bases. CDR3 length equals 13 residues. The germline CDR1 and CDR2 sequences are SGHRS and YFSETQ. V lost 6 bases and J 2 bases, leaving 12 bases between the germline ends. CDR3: CASTGGGTYEQYF. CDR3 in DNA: TGCGCCAGCACCGGGGGCGGAACCTACGAGCAGTACTTC.

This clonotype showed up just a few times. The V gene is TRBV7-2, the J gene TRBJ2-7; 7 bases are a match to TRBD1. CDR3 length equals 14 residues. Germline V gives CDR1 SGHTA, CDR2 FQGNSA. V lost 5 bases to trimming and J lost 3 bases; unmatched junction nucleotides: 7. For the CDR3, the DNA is TGTGCCAGCAGCCGTCAGGGACAGATCTACGAGCAGTACTTC. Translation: CASSRQGQIYEQYF. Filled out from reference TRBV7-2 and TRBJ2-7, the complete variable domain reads GAGVSQSPSNKVTEKGKDVELRCDPISGHTALYWYRQSLGQGLEFLIYFQGNSAPDKSGLPSDRFSAERTGGSVSTLTIQRTQQEDSAVYLCASSRQGQIYEQYFGPGTRLTVT.

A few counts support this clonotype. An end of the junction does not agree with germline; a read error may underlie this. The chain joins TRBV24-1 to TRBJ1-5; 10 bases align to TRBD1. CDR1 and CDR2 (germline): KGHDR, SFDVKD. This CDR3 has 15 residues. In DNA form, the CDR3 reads TGTGCCAGCAGTGTATACGGGACAGGGGATCAGCCCCAGCATTTT. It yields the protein CASSVYGTGDQPQHF.

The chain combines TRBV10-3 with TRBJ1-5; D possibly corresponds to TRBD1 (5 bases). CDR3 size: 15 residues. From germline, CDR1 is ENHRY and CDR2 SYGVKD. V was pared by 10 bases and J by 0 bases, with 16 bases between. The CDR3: CASSETVDSNQPQHF. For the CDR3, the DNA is TGTGCCAGCAGCGAGACAGTGGATAGCAATCAGCCCCAGCATTTT.

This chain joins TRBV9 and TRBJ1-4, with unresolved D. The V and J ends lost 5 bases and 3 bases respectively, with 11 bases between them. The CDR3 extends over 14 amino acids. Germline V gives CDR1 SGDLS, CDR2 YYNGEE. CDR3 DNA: TGTGCCAGCAGTTACTCGTCATCTAATGAAAAACTGTTTTTT. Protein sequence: CASSYSSSNEKLFF.